This T cell receptor (beta chain) was sequenced for a study of blood T cell repertoires in COVID-19 (TCRdb year 2020). Context from the whole study: Samples covering the acute and convalescent phases of COVID-19 were provided by collaborators in the United States, Italy and Spain. Samples came from the ongoing ImmuneRACE study (first 160 participants) plus 1,254 subjects from 6 global collaborators. HLA class I and class II types, where available, came from metadata supplied by the sample provider rather than from assay-based typing. The material from the prospective study consisted of cDNA or gDNA derived from T cells, B-cell-depleted T cells, or PBMCs. Deeply sampled blood TCRbeta repertoires from subjects exposed to, actively infected with, or recovered from COVID-19 were included in the dataset. The sample metadata nearly always contained a de-identified subject ID, COVID-19 status, age in years and sex. The repertoires were released in a freely available public database meant as a resource for research on the immune response to SARS-CoV-2. What the work shows at the level of the full study, not this receptor alone: The quantity of clinical and demographic metadata differed by source and by participant and was supplied without curation.

With regard to this clone: Its antigen specificity is not known. No much larger clonotype is one base removed from it; base qualities were not supplied.

Participants in the prospective study were enrolled through a virtual design, were aged roughly 18 to 90 years, and lived in 24 United States geographic areas. In the prospective study, cohorts were assigned on the basis of participant-reported clinical history obtained from a screening survey and a study questionnaire. Recovered participants in ImmuneRACE Cohort 3 were defined by two consecutive negative NP/OP PCR tests, clearance by a healthcare professional, or resolution of symptoms. In the prospective study, whole blood, serum and a nasopharyngeal or oropharyngeal swab were collected from each participant by mobile phlebotomists. Prospective study participants could optionally give additional blood draws and questionnaires over an approximately 2-month period. Prospective study blood samples were shipped either frozen or at room temperature before DNA extraction. The cysteine opens and the phenylalanine closes a CDR3 of 12 amino acids. The retained sequence is limited to the CDR3, 36 bases, with the frame set at the first base. Sequences KGHDR (CDR1) and SFDVKD (CDR2) are obtained from the germline V gene. V is shortened by 0 bases, J by 7 bases, and the region joining them spans 6 bases.

The immunoSEQ Assay, a bias-controlled multiplex PCR, was used to amplify TCRbeta CDR3 regions from genomic DNA. In the paper's pipeline: Nucleated cell counts per sample were estimated from amplification of reference gene primers within the assay. To quantify the absolute abundance of each unique TCRbeta CDR3 rearrangement, sequence reads were collapsed and filtered. Productive Simpson clonality was computed per sample as the square root of Simpson's diversity index over productive rearrangements. TCRdb re-hosts the immuneACCESS table, in-frame sequences only. Its copies lack some clones; in the studies checked, an unresolved V gene accounts for under half of them, and the cause for the rest is not known. From that table come the V and J calls and clone size; the DNA was used to work out D and trimming. This sample has about 320,000 clones in its table, and 90% of those were observed once. The ten largest account for 2.6% of the sample.

The receptor's source is a man between 60 and 70 years old who had recovered from COVID-19. The sequenced material came from PBMCs or T cells enriched from blood (not recorded which). The V and J genes are TRBV24-1 and TRBJ2-7; a weak D assignment points to TRBD2 (6 bases agree). Read as DNA, the sequence is TGTGCCACCAGTGATTTGGGGGGGGAGCAGTACTTC. It codes for CATSDLGGEQYF.